A selection of T cell receptor beta chains follows, all from one sample in a study of CD4 T cells in relation to SARS-CoV-2 and coronaviruses. Sequencing was performed with immunoSEQ multiplex PCR; in TCRdb, only in-frame clones are kept and a portion is missing. The sample comprises some 20,000 clones, more than 65% of which are singletons, and roughly 14% rests with the top ten. No antigen has been identified for these receptors. Sequenced sample: CD4+ T cells from PBMCs, cultured in vitro. The receptors here all came from a human donor in good health. Both conserved end residues are trimmed from each CDR3. The D gene is left open where the match is weak.

CDR3 length,D gene,V gene,CDR3 protein
13,.,TRBV2,ASILDSFLNSPLH
12,.,TRBV2,ASSAQKAYTEAF
12,.,TRBV7-2,ASSFLGMNTEAF
15,.,TRBV7-8,ASSLAAVGRPTDTQY
13,TRBD1,TRBV6-5,ASKNGQGVGSEAF
12,.,TRBV2,ASTPSADNQPQH
13,.,TRBV6-5,ASSYSFNGKNEQY
11,.,TRBV19,ASSSGSNQPQH
12,.,TRBV11-2,ASSLDHRGSEAF
15,TRBD1,TRBV7-2,ASSLARGQGLGTEAF
13,.,TRBV1,TSSQVCAANEKLF
13,.,TRBV5-5,ASSRDGQRTTEAF
10,.,TRBV6-5,ASSFRGQPQH
15,.,TRBV21-1,ASSPRGGRILNQPQH
12,TRBD1,TRBV18,ASTVGQGVNEQF
15,TRBD2,TRBV14,ASSQQRGLAPADTQY
12,.,TRBV10-3,AISQKGVDEKLF
12,.,TRBV6-1,ASSELGISYEQY
13,TRBD1,TRBV11-2,ASSLTSTGGIGYT
13,TRBD1,TRBV6-5,ASNPDRAGNQPQH
14,.,TRBV7-8,ASSSRDTLNTGELF
12,TRBD1,TRBV27,ASSSGQANQPQH
13,TRBD1,TRBV6-5,ASRPNRGVPYGYT
12,TRBD1,TRBV19,ASSSPGQGYEQY